This TCR beta chain was sequenced for a study of CD8+ T cells in alopecia areata. This clone was seen only once. Documented treatment: oral pan-JAK inhibitor, 5-10 mg twice daily. The CDR3 spans 15 residues. V trimming: 5 bases; J trimming: 3 bases; junction bases outside the gene matches: 11. Per the germline V gene, CDR1 is SQVTM and CDR2 is ANQGSEA. Extracted RNA was reverse transcribed, and the resulting cDNA served as sequencing template. Clones were read by immunoSEQ multiplex PCR, and TCRdb kept only the in-frame ones, dropping some. The table includes 110,000 to 150,000 clones, 86% detected once.

V and J are TRBV29-1 and TRBJ1-2; 8 nucleotides align to TRBD1. The sample here was CD8+ T cells sorted from blood, taken at week 4, from a patient treated with tofacitinib. The clonotype comes from a human donor with alopecia areata. This CDR3 is CSVYHRGDLYYGYTF. In DNA, the CDR3 is TGCAGCGTTTACCACAGGGGGGATCTCTACTATGGCTACACCTTC.